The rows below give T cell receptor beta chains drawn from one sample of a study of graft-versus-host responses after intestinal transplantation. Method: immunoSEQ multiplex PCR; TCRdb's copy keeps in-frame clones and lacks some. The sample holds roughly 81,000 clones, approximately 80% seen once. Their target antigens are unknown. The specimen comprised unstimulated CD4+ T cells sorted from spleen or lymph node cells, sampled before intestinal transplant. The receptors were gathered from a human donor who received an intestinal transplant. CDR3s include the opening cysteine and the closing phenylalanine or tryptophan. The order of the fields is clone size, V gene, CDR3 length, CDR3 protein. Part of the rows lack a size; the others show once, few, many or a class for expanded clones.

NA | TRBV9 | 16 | CASSVDVAGANNEQFF
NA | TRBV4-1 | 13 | CASSRQLAGAQFF
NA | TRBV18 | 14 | CASLKDRETHEQFF
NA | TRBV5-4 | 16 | CASSWKRTSSYNEQFF
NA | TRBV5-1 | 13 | CASSTTVADTQYF
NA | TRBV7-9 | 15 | CASSSGRLPYNEQFF
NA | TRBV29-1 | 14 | CSSGGGYMGETQYF
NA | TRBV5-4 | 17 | CASSRPPTSGVTDTQYF
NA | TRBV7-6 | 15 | CASSLDAGNAYEQYF
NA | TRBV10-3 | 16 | CAISELPSGRSHEQYF
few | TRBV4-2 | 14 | CASSQDWQGGGYTF
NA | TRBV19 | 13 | CASKNRNTGELFF
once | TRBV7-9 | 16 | CASSLDSERVTGELFF
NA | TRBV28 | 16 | CASSLMGSGRAHEQYF
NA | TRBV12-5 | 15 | CASGQRQGSPYEQYF
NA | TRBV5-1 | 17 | CASRPGTSGGAWETQYF
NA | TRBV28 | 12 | CASSLWDRQTFF
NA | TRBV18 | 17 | CASSPPGLAGVVNEQFF
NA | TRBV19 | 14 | CASSIGGGTDTQYF
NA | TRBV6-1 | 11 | CASKRGDTQYF
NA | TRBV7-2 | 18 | CASSLPPGTTSIQETQYF
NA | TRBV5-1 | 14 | CASLRGGSTDTQYF
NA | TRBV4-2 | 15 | CASSGRRAGNGELFF
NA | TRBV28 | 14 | CASSSGQLGNTIYF
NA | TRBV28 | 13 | CAGSRGRSYEQYF
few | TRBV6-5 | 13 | CASRQGHTGELFF
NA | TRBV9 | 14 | CASSVEEGVDTQYF